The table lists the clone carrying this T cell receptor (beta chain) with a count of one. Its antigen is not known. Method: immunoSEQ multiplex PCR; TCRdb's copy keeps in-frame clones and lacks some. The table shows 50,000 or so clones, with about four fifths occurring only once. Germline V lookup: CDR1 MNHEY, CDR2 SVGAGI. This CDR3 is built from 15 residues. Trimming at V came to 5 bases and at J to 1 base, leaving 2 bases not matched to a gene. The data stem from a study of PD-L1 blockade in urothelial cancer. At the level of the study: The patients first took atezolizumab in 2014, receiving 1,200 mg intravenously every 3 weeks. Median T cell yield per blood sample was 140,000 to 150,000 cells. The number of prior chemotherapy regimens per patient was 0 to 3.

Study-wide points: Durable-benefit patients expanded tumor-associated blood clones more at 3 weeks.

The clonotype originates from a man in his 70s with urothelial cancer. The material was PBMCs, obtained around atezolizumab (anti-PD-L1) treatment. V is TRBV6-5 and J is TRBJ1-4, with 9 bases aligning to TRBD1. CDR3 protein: CASSRDRETNEKLFF. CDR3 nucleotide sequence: TGTGCCAGCAGTCGGGACAGGGAAACTAATGAAAAACTGTTTTTT.